This TCR beta chain was retrieved from a study of breast tumors, draining lymph nodes, adjacent tissues listed by TCRdb under 2016. Broadly, across the study: In breast cancer patients, the study compared the TCR beta repertoires of tumor, adjacent nontumor tissue and axillary lymph nodes. The study aimed to assess the relationships and possible T-cell exchange between tumor, surrounding tissue and draining lymph node repertoires in human breast cancer. Broader findings and caveats from the paper: The study presented the conclusion that tumor T cells originate in lymph nodes as consistent with a hypothesis, not as something directly demonstrated. The data were considered consistent with most tumor T cells being derived from the lymph node and subsequently expanding within tumor tissue. Tumor T-cell repertoires showed less diversity than lymph node repertoires and more diversity than nontumor tissue repertoires, and tumor T-cell repertoires showed preferential V and J gene usage. The similarity between tumor and nontumor tissue repertoires was significantly greater in luminal-like breast cancer than in basal-like breast cancer.

V is reduced by 4 bases and J by 0 bases, leaving a spacing of 10 bases between them. CDR1 and CDR2 are drawn from the germline V gene: SGHRS, YFSETQ. CDR3 length: 15 amino acids, cysteine to phenylalanine. Only the CDR3 portion is preserved as DNA: 45 bases, with reading frame beginning at the first base. With respect to this clonotype: The specificity of this receptor is unknown. The record has no base qualities; no much larger clone is one base away.

The reads were generated on an Illumina HiSeq 2000. Multiplex PCR amplification was used to build the TCR beta chain libraries. The amplified TCR beta chain products were analyzed by high-throughput sequencing. TCRdb reworked the public reads: Q25 trimming with fastp, MiXCR clone assembly, productive beta chains retained. A single entry per CDR3 protein holds the most common genes and DNA from its merged rows. The sample data list over 60,000 distinct CDR3 sequences, and less than 75% of these were observed just once. The biggest ten clones account for approximately 18% of the sample. This sequence originates from a female donor with breast cancer. Some clones in this sample may be carry-over from other donors' samples. The sequence is built from TRBV5-1 and TRBJ1-4; the D gene is perhaps TRBD1, on 5 matching bases. The specimen was breast tumor tissue. Here is the DNA: TGCGCCAGCAGCAAGGGACGAGCAACTAATGAAAAACTGTTTTTT. It codes for CASSKGRATNEKLFF.